The T cell receptor (beta chain) under discussion was sequenced for a study of T cells in Graves' hyperthyroidism and ophthalmopathy. The sample holds a few counts of this clonotype. RNA transcripts yielded amplified TCR beta CDR3 regions. HTBI primers were employed in a first-round RT-PCR of the TCR CDR3. TCRdb called the multiplex PCR reads again in MiXCR, with one record for every CDR3 protein. The table includes 550,000 to 600,000 distinct CDR3 sequences, 16% detected once. This CDR3 has 13 amino acids. Germline assignment: CDR1 SGHTA and CDR2 FQGTGA. Trimming removed 5 bases from V and 9 bases from J; junction bases left unmatched: 3. No ophthalmopathy progression within 18 months constituted stable Graves' hyperthyroidism.

The source of this sequence is a woman between 18 and 30 years old with Graves' hyperthyroidism. Material: blood. The J gene is TRBJ2-1, the V gene TRBV7-3; 11 nucleotides agree with TRBD1. CDR3: CASSRTGGSEQFF. CDR3 DNA sequence: TGTGCCAGCAGCAGGACAGGGGGCAGTGAGCAGTTCTTC.